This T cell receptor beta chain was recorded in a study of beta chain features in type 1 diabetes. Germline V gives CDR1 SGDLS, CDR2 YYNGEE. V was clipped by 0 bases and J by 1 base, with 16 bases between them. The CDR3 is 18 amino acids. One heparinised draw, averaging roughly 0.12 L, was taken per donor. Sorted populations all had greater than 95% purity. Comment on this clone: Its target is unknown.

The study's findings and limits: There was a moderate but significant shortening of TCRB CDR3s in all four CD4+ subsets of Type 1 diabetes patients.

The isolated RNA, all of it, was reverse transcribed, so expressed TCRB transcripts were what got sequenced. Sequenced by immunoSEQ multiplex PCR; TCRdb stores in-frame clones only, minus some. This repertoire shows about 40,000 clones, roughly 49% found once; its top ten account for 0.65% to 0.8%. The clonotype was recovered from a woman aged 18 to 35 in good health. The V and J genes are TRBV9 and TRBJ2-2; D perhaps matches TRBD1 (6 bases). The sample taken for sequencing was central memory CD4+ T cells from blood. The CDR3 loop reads CASSVGMLWDKNTGELFF. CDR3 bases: TGTGCCAGCAGCGTAGGGATGTTGTGGGACAAGAACACCGGGGAGCTGTTTTTT.